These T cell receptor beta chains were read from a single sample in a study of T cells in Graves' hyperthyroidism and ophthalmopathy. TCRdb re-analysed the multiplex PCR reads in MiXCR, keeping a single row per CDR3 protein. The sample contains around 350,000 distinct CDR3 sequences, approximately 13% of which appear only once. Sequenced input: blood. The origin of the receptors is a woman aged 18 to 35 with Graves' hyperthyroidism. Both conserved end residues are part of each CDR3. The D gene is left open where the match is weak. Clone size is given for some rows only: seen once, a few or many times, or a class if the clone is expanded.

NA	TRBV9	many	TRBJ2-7	CASSQGGGLYEQYF	TGTGCCAGCAGCCAGGGGGGAGGTCTCTACGAGCAGTACTTC
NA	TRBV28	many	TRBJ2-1	CASSIYPSNEQFF	TGTGCCAGCAGTATATACCCGTCCAATGAGCAGTTCTTC
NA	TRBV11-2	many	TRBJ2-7	CASSSDPGRGVVYEQYF	TGTGCCAGCAGCTCGGACCCCGGTCGGGGAGTAGTCTACGAGCAGTACTTC
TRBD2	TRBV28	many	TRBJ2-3	CASSLPRLPRTSGRAHDSTDTQYF	TGTGCCAGCAGTTTACCCCGTCTACCGAGGACTAGCGGGAGGGCCCACGACTCTACAGATACGCAGTATTTT
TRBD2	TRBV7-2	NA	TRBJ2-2	CASSKLAGGPGTGELFF	TGTGCCAGCAGCAAACTAGCGGGGGGGCCGGGAACCGGGGAGCTGTTTTTT
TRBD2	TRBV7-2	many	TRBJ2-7	CASSVGLAGVVEQYF	TGTGCCAGCAGCGTGGGACTAGCGGGAGTGGTCGAGCAGTACTTC
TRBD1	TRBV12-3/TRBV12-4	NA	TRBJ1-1	CASRPTGGSTEAFF	TGTGCCAGCAGACCTACAGGGGGCAGCACTGAAGCTTTCTTT
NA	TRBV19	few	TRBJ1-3	CASDSHSGNTIYF	TGTGCCAGTGACAGCCACTCTGGAAACACCATATATTTT
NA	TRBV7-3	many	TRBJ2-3	CASSTQGTDTQYF	TGTGCCAGCAGCACTCAGGGTACAGATACGCAGTATTTT
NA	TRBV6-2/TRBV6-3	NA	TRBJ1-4	CASSRGHPGEKLFF	TGTGCCAGCAGCCGGGGCCATCCCGGAGAAAAACTGTTTTTT
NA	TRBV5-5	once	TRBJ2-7	CASSLIMETYEQYF	TGTGCCAGCAGCTTGATCATGGAGACCTACGAGCAGTACTTC
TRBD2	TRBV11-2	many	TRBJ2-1	CASSSRLAGAGYNEQFF	TGTGCCAGCAGCTCTCGACTAGCGGGGGCCGGTTACAATGAGCAGTTCTTC
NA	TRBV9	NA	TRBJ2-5	CASSPDTEETQYF	TGTGCCAGCAGCCCAGACACGGAAGAGACCCAGTACTTC
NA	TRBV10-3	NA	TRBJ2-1	CAISPEGGGGVSEQFF	TGTGCCATCAGCCCCGAAGGTGGGGGCGGGGTAAGTGAGCAGTTCTTC
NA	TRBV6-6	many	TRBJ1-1	CASTYSWGSAEAFF	TGTGCCAGCACTTACTCTTGGGGATCTGCTGAAGCTTTCTTT
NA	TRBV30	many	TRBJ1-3	CALEANSGNTIYF	TGTGCCCTAGAGGCCAACTCTGGAAACACCATATATTTT
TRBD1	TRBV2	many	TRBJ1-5	CASRGTGGLSNQPQHF	TGTGCCAGCAGGGGGACAGGGGGGCTTAGCAATCAGCCCCAGCATTTT
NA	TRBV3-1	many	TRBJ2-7	CASSQSTGGGTDEQYF	TGTGCCAGCAGCCAATCGACCGGGGGAGGTACCGACGAGCAGTACTTC
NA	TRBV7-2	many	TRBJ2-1	CASSSQGGGSYNEQFF	TGTGCCAGCAGCTCCCAGGGAGGGGGCTCCTACAATGAGCAGTTCTTC
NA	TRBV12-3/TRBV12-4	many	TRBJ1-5	CASSLSAGLQPQHF	TGTGCCAGCAGTTTATCGGCAGGGTTGCAGCCCCAGCATTTT
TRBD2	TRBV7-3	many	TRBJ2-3	CASSQYSGSTDTQYF	TGTGCCAGCAGCCAGTATAGCGGGAGCACAGATACGCAGTATTTT
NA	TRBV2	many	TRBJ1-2	CASMRQEMARGIHGYTF	TGTGCCAGCATGCGACAGGAGATGGCAAGGGGCATCCATGGCTACACCTTC
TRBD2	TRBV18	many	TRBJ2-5	CASSPGRTSQETQYF	TGTGCCAGCTCACCAGGCAGGACTAGCCAAGAGACCCAGTACTTC
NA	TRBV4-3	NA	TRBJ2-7	CASSQDSGNYEQYF	TGCGCCAGCAGCCAAGATTCCGGTAACTACGAGCAGTACTTC
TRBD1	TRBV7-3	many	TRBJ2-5	CASSLNGPGQIGETQYF	TGTGCCAGCAGCTTAAATGGTCCGGGACAGATTGGGGAGACCCAGTACTTC
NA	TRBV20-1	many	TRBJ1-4	CSASIPPRGEKLFF	TGCAGTGCTAGTATACCCCCGAGGGGTGAAAAACTGTTTTTT
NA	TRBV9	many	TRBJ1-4	CASSVGGAGREKLFF	TGTGCCAGCAGCGTAGGAGGGGCAGGTCGAGAAAAACTGTTTTTT
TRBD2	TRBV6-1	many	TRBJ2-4	CASRTSGGASHIQYF	TGTGCCAGCAGAACCAGCGGGGGGGCTTCACACATTCAGTACTTC
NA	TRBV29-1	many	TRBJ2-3	CSVEGAGSTDTQYF	TGCAGCGTTGAGGGAGCTGGGAGCACAGATACGCAGTATTTT
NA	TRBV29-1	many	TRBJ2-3	CSVGAPYRPTDTQYF	TGCAGCGTGGGAGCCCCTTACAGGCCGACAGATACGCAGTATTTT
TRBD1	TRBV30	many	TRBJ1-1	CAWSRDSANTEAFF	TGTGCCTGGAGTCGGGACAGCGCGAACACTGAAGCTTTCTTT
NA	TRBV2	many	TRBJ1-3	CASLAAYSGNTIYF	TGTGCCAGCTTGGCAGCCTACTCTGGAAACACCATATATTTT
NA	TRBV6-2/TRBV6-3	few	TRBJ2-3	CASSSPTGVTDTQYF	TGTGCCAGCAGTTCCCCGACAGGTGTCACAGATACGCAGTATTTT
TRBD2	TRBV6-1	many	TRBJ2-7	CASSQRDGGPYEQYF	TGTGCCAGCAGTCAGCGGGACGGGGGACCTTACGAGCAGTACTTC
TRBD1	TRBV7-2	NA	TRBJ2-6	CASSLGQGIAGANVLTF	TGTGCCAGCAGCTTAGGACAGGGGATCGCTGGGGCCAACGTCCTGACTTTC
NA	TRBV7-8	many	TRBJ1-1	CASSLTTMNTEAFF	TGTGCCAGCAGCTTAACGACAATGAACACTGAAGCTTTCTTT
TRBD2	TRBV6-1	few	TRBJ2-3	CASSSGLAGGHTQYF	TGTGCCAGCAGTTCCGGACTAGCGGGAGGACATACGCAGTATTTT
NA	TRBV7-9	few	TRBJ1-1	CASSLGAGRGTEAFF	TGTGCCAGCAGCTTAGGGGCAGGGAGGGGCACTGAAGCTTTCTTT
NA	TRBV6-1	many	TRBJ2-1	CASSPLRQDEQFF	TGTGCCAGCAGCCCTCTACGTCAGGATGAGCAGTTCTTC
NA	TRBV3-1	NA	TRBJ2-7	CASSPGVMSSYEQYF	TGTGCCAGCAGCCCCGGGGTAATGAGCTCCTACGAGCAGTACTTC
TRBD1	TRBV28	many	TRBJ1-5	CASGGDRGNGNQPQHF	TGTGCCAGCGGGGGTGACAGGGGTAATGGCAATCAGCCCCAGCATTTT
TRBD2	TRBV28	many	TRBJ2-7	CASSGAGGGLSYEQYF	TGTGCCAGCAGCGGAGCGGGAGGCGGCCTTTCCTACGAGCAGTACTTC
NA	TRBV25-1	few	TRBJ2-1	CASSRVGNNEQFF	TGTGCCAGCAGCAGGGTCGGGAACAATGAGCAGTTCTTC